The next 29 T cell receptor beta chains were all read from a single sample in a study of T-cell reconstitution after alpha-beta-depleted transplantation in children. Unique molecular identifiers were built into the TCRbeta library. TCRdb re-derived calls from the PCR reads in MiXCR, one entry per CDR3 protein. Here the sample spans 350,000 to 450,000 distinct CDR3 sequences, around 21% being singletons. The specimen was PBMCs from the stem cell graft donor, collected from the stem cell graft. The receptors derive from a human donor who donated a stem cell graft to a child with acute myeloid leukemia.

With respect to this clonotype: One junction end disagrees with the germline gene, perhaps due to a read error. This CDR3 is CVSSLGLVWSPNEQFF. CDR3 nucleotides: TGTGTCAGCAGCCTGGGACTAGTTTGGAGCCCAAATGAGCAGTTCTTC. J is TRBJ2-1 and V is TRBV28, with 8 bases that match TRBD2. The CDR3 loop spans 16 amino acids. CDR1 and CDR2 from the germline V gene are MDHEN and SYDVKM.

In its sample, this clonotype was seen many times. An end of the junction differs from the germline gene, which may be a read error. J is TRBJ2-7 and V is TRBV5-1, with D perhaps matching TRBD2 (5 bases). The CDR3 is 11 residues long. Germline CDR1 and CDR2: SGHRS and YFSETQ. The CDR3 DNA reads as TGTGCCAGCAGTCTCGGGGACGAGCAGTACTTC. Translating it yields CASSLGDEQYF.

This rearrangement joins TRBV25-1 to TRBJ2-7; TRBD1 matches at 11 bases. Losses at the gene ends were 8 bases for V and 2 bases for J; bases not matched to a gene: 5. The germline V gene encodes CDR1 MGHDK and CDR2 SYGVNS. The CDR3 has 14 amino acids. As DNA, the CDR3 is TGTGCCAGCGGATGGGACAGGGGGGCCTACGAGCAGTACTTC. As protein: CASGWDRGAYEQYF.

This clonotype appeared many times. CDR3 in amino acids: CSARRGGGSTDTQYF. DNA for the CDR3: TGCAGTGCTAGGAGGGGAGGGGGTAGCACAGATACGCAGTATTTT. The chain carries TRBV20-1 and TRBJ2-3, with TRBD2 as a possible D gene (7 bases). CDR1 is DFQATT, CDR2 SNEGSKA, per germline (reference sequence). This CDR3 is built from 15 residues. Trimming left V 3 bases short and J 0 bases short, with 13 bases between.

V gene TRBV5-1 combines with J gene TRBJ2-7, with D hard to call. This CDR3 contains 14 residues. V lost 3 bases, J lost 2 bases, and 12 bases lay in between. Looked up from germline, CDR1 is SGHRS and CDR2 is YFSETQ. The CDR3 bases are TGCGCCAGCAGCTGGAATACCGAGACCTACGAGCAGTACTTC. As protein: CASSWNTETYEQYF.

The chain employs TRBV5-8 and TRBJ2-3; TRBD2 matches 7 bases. There are 16 residues in the CDR3. Germline CDR1 is SGHTS and CDR2 is YDEGEE. J gave up 7 bases and V 1 base, and 12 bases lay outside the gene matches. The CDR3 spells CASSLFGAGTSNTQYF. CDR3 DNA sequence: TGTGCCAGCAGCTTGTTCGGAGCGGGGACTTCAAATACGCAGTATTTT.

This clonotype has only a few counts. This chain connects TRBV20-1 to TRBJ2-1, with a tentative D call TRBD2 (6 bases). The V gene's germline CDR1 is DFQATT and CDR2 SNEGSKA (reference sequence). Trimming removed 5 bases at V and 6 bases at J, with 17 bases between. This CDR3 is 14 amino acids long. This CDR3 reads CSAELEGSFNEQFF. CDR3 DNA: TGCAGTGCTGAATTGGAGGGCTCATTCAATGAGCAGTTCTTC.

CDR3: CASSATGAIAKNIQYF. Written as DNA, the CDR3 is TGTGCCAGCAGCGCCACGGGGGCGATAGCCAAAAACATTCAGTACTTC. The chain links TRBV7-2 to TRBJ2-4, with D possibly called TRBD1 or TRBD2 (6 bases each). Germline V gives CDR1 SGHTA, CDR2 FQGNSA. The CDR3 covers 16 residues. Trimming took off 5 bases at V and 0 bases at J, with 14 bases between the two ends. The variable domain in full, with the rest retrieved from reference TRBV7-2 and TRBJ2-4, is GAGVSQSPSNKVTEKGKDVELRCDPISGHTALYWYRQSLGQGLEFLIYFQGNSAPDKSGLPSDRFSAERTGGSVSTLTIQRTQQEDSAVYLCASSATGAIAKNIQYFGAGTRLSVL.

In its sample, this clonotype was seen a few times. The gene calls are TRBV5-1 and TRBJ2-2; 8 bases match TRBD2. Trimming took 6 bases from V and 0 from J; bases not matched to a gene: 10. The CDR3 consists of 17 residues. Per germline, CDR1 SGHRS and CDR2 YFSETQ. CDR3 amino acids: CASKGLGGNANTGELFF. The CDR3, as DNA: TGCGCCAGCAAGGGACTAGGCGGGAACGCGAACACCGGGGAGCTGTTTTTT. The full variable domain, with the rest looked up from reference TRBV5-1 and TRBJ2-2, is KAGVTQTPRYLIKTRGQQVTLSCSPISGHRSVSWYQQTPGQGLQFLFEYFSETQRNKGNFPGRFSGRQFSNSRSEMNVSTLELGDSALYLCASKGLGGNANTGELFFGEGSRLTVL.

This clonotype was recorded only once. V is TRBV20-1 and J is TRBJ2-1, with a tentative D call TRBD2 (6 bases). The CDR3 is 14 residues long. Trimming pared 7 bases from V and 5 bases from J, leaving 18 bases between. The germline V gene has CDR1 DFQATT and CDR2 SNEGSKA (reference sequence). Written as DNA, the CDR3 is TGCAGTGGAAAGACCGGGACTGGACACAATGAGCAGTTCTTC. This encodes CSGKTGTGHNEQFF.

V and J are TRBV7-6 and TRBJ2-5; TRBD1 matches 7 bases. Germline V gene data show CDR1 as SGHVS and CDR2 as FNYEAQ. V was clipped by 2 bases and J by 0 bases; unmatched bases: 6. This CDR3 region has 16 residues. Here the CDR3 reads CASSLRGGLYQETQYF. DNA for the CDR3: TGTGCCAGCAGCTTAAGAGGGGGCCTGTACCAAGAGACCCAGTACTTC.

This clonotype was seen at least ten times. The chain carries TRBV4-3 and TRBJ1-5, with D possibly TRBD1 on 6 matching bases. Germline V gene data show CDR1 as LGHNA and CDR2 as YSLEER. V lost 4 bases and J lost 2, with 15 bases in between. This CDR3 comprises 16 residues. This CDR3 reads CASSLDLRGGNQPQHF. The CDR3 region has the DNA TGCGCCAGCAGCCTCGACCTCAGGGGAGGCAATCAGCCCCAGCATTTT.

V usage is TRBV28 and J usage is TRBJ2-1, with D perhaps TRBD1 (6 bases). V lost 5 bases and J lost 4, with 9 bases in between. The CDR3 length is 13 residues. Germline CDR1 MDHEN, CDR2 SYDVKM. CDR3 DNA sequence: TGTGCCAGCAGTACGGACAGTTACAATGAGCAGTTCTTC. As protein: CASSTDSYNEQFF.

This clonotype came up a few times. The chain combines TRBV12-3 or TRBV12-4 with TRBJ1-2; D ambiguous. The V end was cut by 3 bases, the J end by 8 bases, with 19 bases between. The CDR3 is 15 amino acids. CDR3 sequence reads: CASSFYSGPPEGYTF. CDR3 DNA: TGTGCCAGCAGTTTCTACTCGGGCCCTCCGGAGGGCTACACCTTC.

This clonotype has a count of ten or more. This chain uses TRBV7-6 with TRBJ2-1; unclear D gene. The CDR3 totals 16 residues. Trimming shortened V by 3 bases and J by 2 bases, and 14 bases separated the two germline ends. Germline CDR1 reads SGHVS; CDR2 reads FNYEAQ. The CDR3 sequence: CASSFTTGQPYNEQFF. In DNA, the CDR3 is TGTGCCAGCAGCTTTACCACCGGGCAGCCCTACAATGAGCAGTTCTTC.

The V gene is TRBV28, the J gene TRBJ1-3; D is unclear. The CDR3 has 14 amino acids. Trimming left V 8 bases short and J 4 bases short, with 15 bases between. Germline loops: CDR1 MDHEN, CDR2 SYDVKM. CDR3 in amino acids: CASGRERKGNTIYF. The CDR3 nucleotides are TGTGCCAGCGGTAGAGAGCGCAAAGGAAACACCATATATTTT. Using reference TRBV28 and TRBJ1-3 for the parts outside the CDR3, the full variable domain is DVKVTQSSRYLVKRTGEKVFLECVQDMDHENMFWYRQDPGLGLRLIYFSYDVKMKEKGDIPEGYSVSREKKERFSLILESASTNQTSMYLCASGRERKGNTIYFGEGSWLTVV.

This clonotype occurred a few times. The chain recombines TRBV6-5 with TRBJ1-1, with D maybe TRBD1 (5 bases). Germline CDR1 and CDR2: MNHEY and SVGAGI. The CDR3 sequence is 13 residues long. The V gene lost 4 bases and the J gene lost 13 bases, with 19 bases spanning the gap. The CDR3 loop reads CASSSGDSDRDFF. Written as DNA, the CDR3 is TGTGCCAGCAGTTCTGGGGACTCAGACCGGGATTTCTTT.

The V gene is TRBV28, the J gene TRBJ1-6; D unclear. Germline lookup yields CDR1 MDHEN and CDR2 SYDVKM. The CDR3 sequence is 15 residues long. V shed 5 bases and J shed 8 bases, with 16 bases lying between them. In DNA, the CDR3 is TGTGCCAGCAGTCCTGCGCTGGGCCCGGATTCACCCCTCCACTTT. Its translation is CASSPALGPDSPLHF.

The genes are TRBV12-3 or TRBV12-4 and TRBJ1-5; D unclear. The germline V and J ends were trimmed by 2 bases and 1 base, with 9 bases remaining between them. This CDR3 region has 15 residues. In nucleotides, the CDR3 is TGTGCCAGCAGTTTATACGGAGAGAGCAATCAGCCCCAGCATTTT. It encodes CASSLYGESNQPQHF.

The table lists this clonotype with many counts. V and J are TRBV20-1 and TRBJ2-1, with unresolved D. Germline V gene data show CDR1 as DFQATT and CDR2 as SNEGSKA (reference sequence). Trimming removed 3 bases at V and 9 bases at J, with 9 bases between. The CDR3 runs 11 residues. CDR3 sequence reads: CSASMWGEQFF. The CDR3, as DNA: TGCAGTGCTAGTATGTGGGGTGAGCAGTTCTTC.

Many counts were recorded for this clonotype. V and J are TRBV29-1 and TRBJ2-3; TRBD1 agrees at 8 bases. Germline V gene lookup returns CDR1 SQVTM and CDR2 ANQGSEA. CDR3 length equals 14 residues. V dropped 6 bases and J dropped 3; count of bases not matched to a gene: 8. Here the CDR3 reads CSVKTGETTDTQYF. The DNA for the CDR3 is TGCAGCGTGAAGACAGGGGAGACTACAGATACGCAGTATTTT.

The chain combines TRBV4-2 with TRBJ2-7, with D perhaps matching TRBD2 (5 bases). The CDR3 is 17 residues long. The germline V and J ends were trimmed by 0 bases and 3 bases, with 18 bases remaining between them. In germline, CDR1 is LGHNA, CDR2 YNFKEQ. The CDR3 bases are TGTGCCAGCAGCCAAGATTTCGGGGTGGGCTCTGTCTACGAGCAGTACTTC. It specifies CASSQDFGVGSVYEQYF.

V and J are TRBV4-1 and TRBJ1-1; no reliable D call. V was trimmed by 4 bases and J by 3 bases, leaving 15 bases between them. Looked up from germline, CDR1 is MGHRA and CDR2 is YSYEKL. The CDR3 spans 15 residues. CDR3 sequence reads: CASSPLFWRYTEAFF. The CDR3, as DNA: TGCGCCAGCAGCCCCCTATTCTGGCGCTACACTGAAGCTTTCTTT.

This clonotype appeared a few times. V and J are TRBV3-1 and TRBJ2-7; TRBD2 matches 10 bases. In germline, CDR1 is LGHDT, CDR2 YNNKEL (reference sequence). There are 15 residues in the CDR3. J lost 1 base, V lost 2 bases, and 2 bases had no gene match. Written as DNA, the CDR3 is TGTGCCAGCAGCCAAACTAGCGGGACGTCCTACGAGCAGTACTTC. Translation: CASSQTSGTSYEQYF.

The chain combines TRBV11-2 with TRBJ1-1, with unresolved D. The CDR3 totals 13 residues. V shed 4 bases and J shed 9 bases, with 15 bases lying between them. Looked up from germline, CDR1 is SGHAT and CDR2 is FQNNGV. The CDR3 is CASSSYGSEKAFF. CDR3 nucleotides: TGTGCCAGCAGCTCTTACGGGTCCGAAAAAGCTTTCTTT.

The chain combines TRBV25-1 with TRBJ2-4; a weak D match, TRBD2 (7 bases). The germline gives CDR1 MGHDK, CDR2 SYGVNS. Trimming shortened V by 1 base and J by 11 bases, and 18 bases separated the two germline ends. The CDR3 runs to 15 residues. The CDR3 bases are TGTGCCAGCAGTGAATTCGGGGGGCTGGGCTCCGTTCAGTACTTC. Amino acids: CASSEFGGLGSVQYF.

In its sample, this clonotype was seen a few times. The V and J genes are TRBV4-3 and TRBJ1-2, with a weak D call TRBD1 (6 bases). V was trimmed by 0 bases and J by 6 bases, leaving 14 bases between them. The CDR3 covers 15 residues. Germline CDR1 LGHNA, CDR2 YSLEER. The DNA for the CDR3 is TGCGCCAGCAGCCAAGATGGGCCAGGGGCCAATGGCTACACCTTC. Protein product: CASSQDGPGANGYTF.

This clonotype turned up a few times. The J gene is TRBJ2-1, the V gene TRBV7-3; a weak D match, TRBD1 (5 bases). Germline-derived CDR1 and CDR2 are SGHTA and FQGTGA. The CDR3 is made up of 13 amino acids. V dropped 0 bases and J dropped 9 bases, with 9 bases sitting between them. The CDR3: CASSLTLQGEQFF. CDR3 DNA sequence: TGTGCCAGCAGCTTAACGTTGCAGGGTGAGCAGTTCTTC. The whole variable domain, filled in from reference TRBV7-3 and TRBJ2-1, reads GAGVSQTPSNKVTEKGKYVELRCDPISGHTALYWYRQSLGQGPEFLIYFQGTGAADDSGLPNDRFFAVRPEGSVSTLKIQRTERGDSAVYLCASSLTLQGEQFFGPGTRLTVL.

The rearrangement joins TRBV11-2 to TRBJ2-1, with 13 bases that match TRBD2. Trimming took 0 bases from V and 7 from J; bases not matched to a gene: 6. CDR3 size: 17 residues. CDR1 is SGHAT and CDR2 is FQNNGV in the germline V gene. The CDR3 reads CASSLEGTSGRVNEQFF. CDR3 coding DNA: TGTGCCAGCAGCTTAGAGGGTACTAGCGGGAGGGTTAATGAGCAGTTCTTC.